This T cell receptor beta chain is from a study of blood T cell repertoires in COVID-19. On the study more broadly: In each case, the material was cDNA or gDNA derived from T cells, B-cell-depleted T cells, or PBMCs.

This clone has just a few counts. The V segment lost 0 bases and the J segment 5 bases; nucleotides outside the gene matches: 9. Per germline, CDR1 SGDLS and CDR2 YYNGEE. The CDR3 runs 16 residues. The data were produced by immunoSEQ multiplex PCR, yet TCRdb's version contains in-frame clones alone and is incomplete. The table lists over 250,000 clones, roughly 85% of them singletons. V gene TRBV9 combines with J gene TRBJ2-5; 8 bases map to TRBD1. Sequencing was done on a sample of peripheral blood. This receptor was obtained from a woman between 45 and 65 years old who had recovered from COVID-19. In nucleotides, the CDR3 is TGTGCCAGCAGCGTAGACAGGGGGGCTGATTATGAGACCCAGTACTTC. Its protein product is CASSVDRGADYETQYF. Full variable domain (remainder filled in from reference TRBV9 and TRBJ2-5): DSGVTQTPKHLITATGQRVTLRCSPRSGDLSVYWYQQSLDQGLQFLIQYYNGEERAKGNILERFSAQQFPDLHSELNLSSLELGDSALYFCASSVDRGADYETQYFGPGTRLLVL.